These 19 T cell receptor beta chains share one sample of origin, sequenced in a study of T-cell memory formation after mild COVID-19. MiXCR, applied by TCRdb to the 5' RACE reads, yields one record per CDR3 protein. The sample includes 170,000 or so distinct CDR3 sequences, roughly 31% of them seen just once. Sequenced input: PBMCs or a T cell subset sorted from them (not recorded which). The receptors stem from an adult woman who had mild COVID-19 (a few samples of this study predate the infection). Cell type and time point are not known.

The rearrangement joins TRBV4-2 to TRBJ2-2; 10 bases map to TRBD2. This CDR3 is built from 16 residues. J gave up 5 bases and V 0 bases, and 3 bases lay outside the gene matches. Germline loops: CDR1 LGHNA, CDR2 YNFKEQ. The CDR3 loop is CASSQDLLAGTGELFF. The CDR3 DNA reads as TGTGCCAGCAGCCAAGATTTACTAGCGGGAACCGGGGAGCTGTTTTTT.

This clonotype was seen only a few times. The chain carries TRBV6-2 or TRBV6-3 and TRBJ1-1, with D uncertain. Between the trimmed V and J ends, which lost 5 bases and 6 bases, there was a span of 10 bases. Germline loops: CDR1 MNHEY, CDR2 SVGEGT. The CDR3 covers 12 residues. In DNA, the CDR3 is TGTGCCAGCAGTCTTCACAGAGCTGAAGCTTTCTTT. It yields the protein CASSLHRAEAFF.

The DNA for the CDR3 is TGTGCCAGCAGCTTAGCGGAAGAGACCCAGTACTTC. It is translated as CASSLAEETQYF. V usage is TRBV11-1 and J usage is TRBJ2-5, with unresolved D. V was pared by 0 bases and J by 3 bases, with 2 bases between. Per the germline V gene, CDR1 is SGHAT and CDR2 is FQDESV (reference sequence). There are 12 residues in the CDR3.

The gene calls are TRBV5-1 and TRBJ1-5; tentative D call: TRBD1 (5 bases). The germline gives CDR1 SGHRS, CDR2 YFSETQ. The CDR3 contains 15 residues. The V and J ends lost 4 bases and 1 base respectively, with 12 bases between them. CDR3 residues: CASSPAGMSNQPQHF. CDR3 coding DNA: TGCGCCAGCAGCCCCGCAGGGATGAGCAATCAGCCCCAGCATTTT.

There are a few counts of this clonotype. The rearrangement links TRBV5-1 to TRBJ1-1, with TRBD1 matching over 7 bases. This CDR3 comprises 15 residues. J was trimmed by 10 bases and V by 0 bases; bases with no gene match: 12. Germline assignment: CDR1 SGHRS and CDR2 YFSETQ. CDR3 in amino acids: CASSLGGTASGVAFF. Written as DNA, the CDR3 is TGCGCCAGCAGCTTGGGTGGGACAGCGTCCGGGGTAGCTTTCTTT.

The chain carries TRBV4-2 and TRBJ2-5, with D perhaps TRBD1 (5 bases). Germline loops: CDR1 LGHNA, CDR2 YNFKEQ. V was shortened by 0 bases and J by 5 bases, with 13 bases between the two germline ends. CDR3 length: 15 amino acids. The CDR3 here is CASSQDGQGEETQYF. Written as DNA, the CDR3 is TGTGCCAGCAGCCAAGATGGGCAGGGCGAGGAGACCCAGTACTTC.

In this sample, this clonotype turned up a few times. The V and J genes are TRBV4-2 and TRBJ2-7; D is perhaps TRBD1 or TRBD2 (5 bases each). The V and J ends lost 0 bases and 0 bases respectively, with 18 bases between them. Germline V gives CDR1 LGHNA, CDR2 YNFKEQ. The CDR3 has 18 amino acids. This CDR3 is CASSQETRGPGRSYEQYF. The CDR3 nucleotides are TGTGCCAGCAGCCAAGAAACTAGGGGCCCTGGACGCTCCTACGAGCAGTACTTC.

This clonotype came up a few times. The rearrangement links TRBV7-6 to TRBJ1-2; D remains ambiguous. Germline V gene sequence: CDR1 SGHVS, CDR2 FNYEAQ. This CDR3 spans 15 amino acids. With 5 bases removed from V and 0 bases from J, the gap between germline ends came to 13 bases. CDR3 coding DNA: TGTGCCAGCAGCCCTCGGCCAAGAGCTAACTATGGCTACACCTTC. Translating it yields CASSPRPRANYGYTF.

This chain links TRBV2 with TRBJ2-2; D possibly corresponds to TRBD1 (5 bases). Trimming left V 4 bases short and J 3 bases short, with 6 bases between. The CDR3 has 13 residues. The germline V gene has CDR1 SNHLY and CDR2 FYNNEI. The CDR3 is CASSGGHTGELFF. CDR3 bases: TGTGCCAGCAGTGGGGGCCACACCGGGGAGCTGTTTTTT.

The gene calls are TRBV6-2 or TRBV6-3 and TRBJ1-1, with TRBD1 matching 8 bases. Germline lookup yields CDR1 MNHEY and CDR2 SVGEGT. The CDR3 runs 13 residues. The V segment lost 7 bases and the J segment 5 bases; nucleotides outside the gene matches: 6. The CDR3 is CASNRQGWTEAFF. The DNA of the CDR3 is TGTGCCAGCAATCGACAGGGGTGGACTGAAGCTTTCTTT.

The CDR3 loop is CASSPTGLGDEQFF. CDR3 DNA sequence: TGTGCCAGCAGCCCCACTGGGTTGGGGGATGAGCAGTTCTTC. This chain joins TRBV7-8 and TRBJ2-1, with D tentatively TRBD1 or TRBD2 (5 bases each). CDR3 length equals 14 residues. The V gene lost 5 bases and the J gene lost 8 bases, with 16 bases spanning the gap. Per the germline V gene, CDR1 is SGHVS and CDR2 is FQNEAQ.

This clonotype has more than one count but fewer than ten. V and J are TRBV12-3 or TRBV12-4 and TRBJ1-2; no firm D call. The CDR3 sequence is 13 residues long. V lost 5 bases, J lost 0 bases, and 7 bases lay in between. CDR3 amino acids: CASSPNTNYGYTF. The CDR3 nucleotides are TGTGCCAGCAGTCCGAATACTAACTATGGCTACACCTTC.

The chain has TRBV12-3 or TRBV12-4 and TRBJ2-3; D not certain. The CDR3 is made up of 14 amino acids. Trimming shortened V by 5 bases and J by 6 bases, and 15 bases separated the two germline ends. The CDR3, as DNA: TGTGCCAGCAGTCTCGGCGGAAGTTCGGATACGCAGTATTTT. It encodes CASSLGGSSDTQYF.

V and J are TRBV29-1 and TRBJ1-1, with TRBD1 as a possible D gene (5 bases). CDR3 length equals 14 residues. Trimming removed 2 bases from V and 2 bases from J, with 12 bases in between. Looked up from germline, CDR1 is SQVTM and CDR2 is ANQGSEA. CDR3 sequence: CSVERGTGNTEAFF. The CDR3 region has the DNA TGCAGCGTTGAAAGAGGGACGGGTAACACTGAAGCTTTCTTT.

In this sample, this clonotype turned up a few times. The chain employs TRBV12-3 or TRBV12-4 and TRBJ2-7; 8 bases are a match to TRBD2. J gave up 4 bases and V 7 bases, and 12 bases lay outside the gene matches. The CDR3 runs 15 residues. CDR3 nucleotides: TGTGCCAGCACCGTGGGGACGGGAGGGGGGTACGAGCAGTACTTC. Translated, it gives CASTVGTGGGYEQYF.

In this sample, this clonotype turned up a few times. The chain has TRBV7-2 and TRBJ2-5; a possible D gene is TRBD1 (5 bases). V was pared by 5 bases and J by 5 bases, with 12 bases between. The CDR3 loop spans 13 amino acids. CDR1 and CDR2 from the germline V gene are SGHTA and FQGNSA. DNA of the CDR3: TGTGCCAGCAGCCCTGGGGCAGGGGAGACCCAGTACTTC. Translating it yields CASSPGAGETQYF.

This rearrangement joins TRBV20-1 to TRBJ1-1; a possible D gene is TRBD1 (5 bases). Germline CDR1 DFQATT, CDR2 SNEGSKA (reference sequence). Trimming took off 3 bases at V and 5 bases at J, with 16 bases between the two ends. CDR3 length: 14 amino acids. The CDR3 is CSASNAGGWTEAFF. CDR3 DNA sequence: TGCAGTGCTAGTAATGCGGGGGGTTGGACTGAAGCTTTCTTT.

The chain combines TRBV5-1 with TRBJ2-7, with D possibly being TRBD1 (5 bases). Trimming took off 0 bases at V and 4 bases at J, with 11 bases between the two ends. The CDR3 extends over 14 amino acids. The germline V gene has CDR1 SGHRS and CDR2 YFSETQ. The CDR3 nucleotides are TGCGCCAGCAGCTTGGGGGGCAGCCAATACGAGCAGTACTTC. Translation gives CASSLGGSQYEQYF.

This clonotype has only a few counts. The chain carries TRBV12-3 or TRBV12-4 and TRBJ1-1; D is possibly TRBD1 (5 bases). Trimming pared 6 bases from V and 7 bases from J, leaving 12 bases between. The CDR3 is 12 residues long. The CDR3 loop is CASRIVGGEAFF. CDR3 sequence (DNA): TGTGCCAGCAGAATAGTGGGGGGTGAAGCTTTCTTT.